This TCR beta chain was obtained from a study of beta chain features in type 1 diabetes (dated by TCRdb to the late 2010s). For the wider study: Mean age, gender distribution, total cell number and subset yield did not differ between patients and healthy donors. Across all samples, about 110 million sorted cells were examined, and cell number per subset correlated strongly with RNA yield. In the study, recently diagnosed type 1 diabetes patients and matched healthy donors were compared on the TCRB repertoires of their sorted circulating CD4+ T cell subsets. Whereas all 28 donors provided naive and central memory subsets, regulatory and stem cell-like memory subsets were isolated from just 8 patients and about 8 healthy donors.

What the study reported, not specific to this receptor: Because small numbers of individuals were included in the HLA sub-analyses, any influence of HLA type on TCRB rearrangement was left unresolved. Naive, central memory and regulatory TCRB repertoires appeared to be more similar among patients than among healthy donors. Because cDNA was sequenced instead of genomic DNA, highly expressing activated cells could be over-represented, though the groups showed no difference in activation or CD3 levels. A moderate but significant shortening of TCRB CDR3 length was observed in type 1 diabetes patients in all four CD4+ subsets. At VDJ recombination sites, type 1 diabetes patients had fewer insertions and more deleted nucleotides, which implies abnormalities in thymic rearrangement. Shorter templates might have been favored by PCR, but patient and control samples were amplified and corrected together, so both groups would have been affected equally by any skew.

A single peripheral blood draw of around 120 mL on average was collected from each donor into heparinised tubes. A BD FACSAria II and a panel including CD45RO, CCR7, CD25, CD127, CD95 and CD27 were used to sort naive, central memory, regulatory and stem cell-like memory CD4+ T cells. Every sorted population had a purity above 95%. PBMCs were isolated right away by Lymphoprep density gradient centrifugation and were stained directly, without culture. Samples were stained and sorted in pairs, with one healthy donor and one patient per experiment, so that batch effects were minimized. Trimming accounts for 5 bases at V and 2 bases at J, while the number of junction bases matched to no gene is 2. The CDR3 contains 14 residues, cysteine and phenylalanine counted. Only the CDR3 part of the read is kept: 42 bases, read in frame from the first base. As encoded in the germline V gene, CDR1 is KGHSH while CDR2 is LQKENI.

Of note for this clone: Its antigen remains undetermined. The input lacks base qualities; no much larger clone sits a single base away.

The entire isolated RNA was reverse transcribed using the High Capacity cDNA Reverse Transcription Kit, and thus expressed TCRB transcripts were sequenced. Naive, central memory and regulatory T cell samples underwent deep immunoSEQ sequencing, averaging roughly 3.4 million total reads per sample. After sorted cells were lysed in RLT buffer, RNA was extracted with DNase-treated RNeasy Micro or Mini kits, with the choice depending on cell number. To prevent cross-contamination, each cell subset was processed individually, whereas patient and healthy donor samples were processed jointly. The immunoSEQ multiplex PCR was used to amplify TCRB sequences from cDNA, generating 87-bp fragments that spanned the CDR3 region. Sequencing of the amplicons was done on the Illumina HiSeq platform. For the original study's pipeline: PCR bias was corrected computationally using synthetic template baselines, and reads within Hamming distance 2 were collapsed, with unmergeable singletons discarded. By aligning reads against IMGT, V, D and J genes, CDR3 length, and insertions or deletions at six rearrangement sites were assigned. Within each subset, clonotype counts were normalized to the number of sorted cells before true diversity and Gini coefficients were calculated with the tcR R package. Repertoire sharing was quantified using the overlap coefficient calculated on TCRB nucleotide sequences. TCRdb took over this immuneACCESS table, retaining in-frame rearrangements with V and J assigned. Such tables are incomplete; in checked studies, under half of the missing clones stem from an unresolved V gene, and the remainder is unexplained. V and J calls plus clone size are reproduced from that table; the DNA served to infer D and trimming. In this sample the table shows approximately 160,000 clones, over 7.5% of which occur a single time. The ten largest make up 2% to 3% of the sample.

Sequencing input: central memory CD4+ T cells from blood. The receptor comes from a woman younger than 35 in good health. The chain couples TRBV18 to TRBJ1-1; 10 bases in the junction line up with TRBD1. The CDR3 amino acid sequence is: CASSSTGGNTEAFF. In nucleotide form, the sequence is TGTGCCAGCTCATCGACAGGGGGCAACACTGAAGCTTTCTTT.